This passage covers 7 T cell receptor beta chains from one sample sequenced in a study of OX40 agonist ivuxolimab in advanced cancers. Libraries were built with the immunoSEQ multiplex PCR assay. Held by TCRdb, this immuneACCESS table contains in-frame sequences only and omits some clones. Under half of the omission traces to an unresolved V gene where checked; the cause of the rest is unknown. Here the sample has about 70,000 clones; 92% occur a single time. About 7.1% of the sample goes to the ten largest clones. Sequencing was performed on CD4+ or CD8+ T cells sorted from blood, taken in a trial of the OX40 agonist ivuxolimab. The receptors were sampled from an adult with an advanced solid tumor such as melanoma, head and neck, liver or kidney cancer.

The chain is built from TRBV15 and TRBJ2-7, with 12 bases aligning to TRBD2. Trimming removed 5 bases from V and 2 bases from J; junction bases left unmatched: 10. In germline, CDR1 is LNHNV, CDR2 YYDKDF (reference sequence). The CDR3 has 17 residues. The DNA for the CDR3 is TGTGCCACCAGCGGCGAAACTAGCGGGGGGTACACCTACGAGCAGTACTTC. This translates into CATSGETSGGYTYEQYF.

V is TRBV19 and J is TRBJ1-1, with D maybe TRBD1 (6 bases). The CDR3 consists of 14 residues. Germline V gene sequence: CDR1 LNHDA, CDR2 SQIVND (reference sequence). Trimming removed 4 bases from V and 0 bases from J, with 9 bases in between. As DNA, the CDR3 is TGTGCCAGTAGTAACAGGGCTTTGAACACTGAAGCTTTCTTT. Protein: CASSNRALNTEAFF.

The gene calls are TRBV2 and TRBJ1-5; 8 nucleotides line up with TRBD1. Germline CDR1 and CDR2: SNHLY and FYNNEI. The J segment lost 8 bases and the V segment lost 1 base, leaving 4 bases of the junction unmatched. CDR3 length: 14 amino acids. CDR3 DNA: TGTGCCAGCAGTGAAGGGGACAGGAGCAAGCCCCAGCATTTT. Amino acid sequence: CASSEGDRSKPQHF.

The gene calls are TRBV27 and TRBJ2-7; 10 positions match TRBD1. The CDR3 covers 13 residues. V shed 6 bases, J shed 6 bases, and the junction held 5 bases outside the gene matches. Germline-derived CDR1 and CDR2 are MNHEY and SMNVEV (reference sequence). The CDR3 reads CASRDRGIFEQYF. The CDR3 bases are TGTGCCAGCAGGGACAGGGGGATCTTCGAGCAGTACTTC.

V gene TRBV11-2 combines with J gene TRBJ2-7; a possible D gene is TRBD2 (5 bases). The germline gives CDR1 SGHAT, CDR2 FQNNGV. This CDR3 contains 13 residues. Trimming cost V 11 bases and J 2 bases, with 16 bases left between them. The CDR3 sequence is CAVSPGIAYEQYF. CDR3 in DNA: TGTGCCGTCAGCCCGGGGATAGCCTACGAGCAGTACTTC.

This sequence joins TRBV7-3 and TRBJ1-6, with 9 bases aligning to TRBD1. The V and J ends lost 4 bases and 4 bases, in that order; junction bases with no gene match: 2. The CDR3 loop spans 15 amino acids. Per the germline V gene, CDR1 is SGHTA and CDR2 is FQGTGA. DNA for the CDR3: TGTGCCAGCAGCTACGGGACAGGGTATAATTCACCCCTCCACTTT. This encodes CASSYGTGYNSPLHF.

V gene TRBV9 combines with J gene TRBJ1-1; the D gene is possibly TRBD1 (5 bases). Trimming removed 3 bases at V and 0 bases at J, with 18 bases between. The CDR3 has 17 amino acids. The germline V gene encodes CDR1 SGDLS and CDR2 YYNGEE. CDR3 in DNA: TGTGCCAGCAGCGACCAAGACAGCGTGGGGATGAACACTGAAGCTTTCTTT. The encoded protein is CASSDQDSVGMNTEAFF.